Listed below are T cell receptor beta chains from one sample, sequenced in a study of shared T cell receptors in the human thymus. Generated by immunoSEQ multiplex PCR, the TCRdb table keeps only in-frame clones and is missing some. The sample lists a few hundred thousand clones; about 95% were seen once. Sample: thymocytes. These receptors were collected from a human donor. The CDR3 runs from the conserved cysteine through the conserved F or W. The D gene is left open where the match is weak. A clone size is listed for some rows: how often the clone was seen (once, few, many), or a class if it is expanded.

clone_size: few; v_call: TRBV7-8; d_call: TRBD2; j_call: TRBJ2-3; cdr3_aa: CASSSIAGAILGTDTQYF; cdr3_nt: TGTGCCAGCAGCTCCATAGCGGGAGCCATCCTCGGCACAGATACGCAGTATTTT
clone_size: NA; v_call: TRBV6-4; d_call: NA; j_call: TRBJ1-5; cdr3_aa: CASSDSGGAGLGGNQPQHF; cdr3_nt: TGTGCCAGCAGTGACTCTGGTGGGGCTGGGCTCGGCGGGAATCAGCCCCAGCATTTT
clone_size: NA; v_call: TRBV10-3; d_call: TRBD1; j_call: TRBJ1-1; cdr3_aa: CAISEMAGGRNTEAFF; cdr3_nt: TGTGCCATCAGTGAGATGGCAGGGGGACGGAACACTGAAGCTTTCTTT
clone_size: once; v_call: TRBV15; d_call: NA; j_call: TRBJ1-2; cdr3_aa: CATSRGVQGRGGYTF; cdr3_nt: TGTGCCACCAGCAGAGGCGTACAGGGTAGGGGTGGCTACACCTTC
clone_size: once; v_call: TRBV5-4; d_call: NA; j_call: TRBJ2-5; cdr3_aa: CASSLGDTTGTQYF; cdr3_nt: TGTGCCAGCAGCTTGGGTGACACAACCGGGACCCAGTACTTC
clone_size: NA; v_call: TRBV28; d_call: TRBD1; j_call: TRBJ2-7; cdr3_aa: CASSLATGFHEQYF; cdr3_nt: TGTGCCAGCAGTTTAGCGACAGGGTTCCACGAGCAGTACTTC
clone_size: NA; v_call: TRBV18; d_call: TRBD1; j_call: TRBJ2-7; cdr3_aa: CASSSTDRGYEQYF; cdr3_nt: TGTGCCAGCTCATCGACAGACAGGGGCTACGAGCAGTACTTC
clone_size: NA; v_call: TRBV19; d_call: NA; j_call: TRBJ1-1; cdr3_aa: CASIPGGTYYTEAFF; cdr3_nt: TGTGCCAGTATCCCCGGCGGGACATACTACACTGAAGCTTTCTTT
clone_size: NA; v_call: TRBV5-8; d_call: TRBD2; j_call: TRBJ2-1; cdr3_aa: CASSPGGVGDNEQFF; cdr3_nt: TGTGCCAGCAGCCCGGGAGGTGTCGGAGACAATGAGCAGTTCTTC
clone_size: NA; v_call: TRBV9; d_call: TRBD1; j_call: TRBJ1-3; cdr3_aa: CASSVLRDRGPGNTIYF; cdr3_nt: TGTGCCAGCAGCGTCCTCCGAGACAGGGGGCCTGGAAACACCATATATTTT
clone_size: NA; v_call: TRBV5-1; d_call: NA; j_call: TRBJ1-3; cdr3_aa: CASSTGPGISSGNTIYF; cdr3_nt: TGCGCCAGCAGCACCGGACCAGGGATCAGCTCTGGAAACACCATATATTTT
clone_size: NA; v_call: TRBV30; d_call: TRBD1; j_call: TRBJ1-1; cdr3_aa: CAWSTNRGRRTEAFF; cdr3_nt: TGTGCCTGGAGTACCAACAGGGGGCGGAGGACTGAAGCTTTCTTT
clone_size: NA; v_call: TRBV11-3; d_call: NA; j_call: TRBJ2-1; cdr3_aa: CASSLDLNEQFF; cdr3_nt: TGTGCCAGCAGCTTAGATCTGAATGAGCAGTTCTTC
clone_size: NA; v_call: TRBV28; d_call: NA; j_call: TRBJ2-1; cdr3_aa: CASSLPERDPTHEQFF; cdr3_nt: TGTGCCAGCAGTTTACCGGAGCGTGACCCTACCCATGAGCAGTTCTTC
clone_size: NA; v_call: TRBV5-1; d_call: NA; j_call: TRBJ2-7; cdr3_aa: CASRTPGPRRF; cdr3_nt: TGCGCCAGCAGGACCCCGGGACCAAGAAGATTC
clone_size: NA; v_call: TRBV30; d_call: NA; j_call: TRBJ1-2; cdr3_aa: CGIKLRFLGYTF; cdr3_nt: TGTGGCATAAAATTGAGGTTCCTCGGCTACACCTTC
clone_size: NA; v_call: TRBV7-9; d_call: NA; j_call: TRBJ2-7; cdr3_aa: CASSLAALSSYEQYF; cdr3_nt: TGTGCCAGCAGCTTAGCGGCCCTGAGCTCCTACGAGCAGTACTTC
clone_size: once; v_call: TRBV9; d_call: TRBD2; j_call: TRBJ2-7; cdr3_aa: CASSPRALPTGGRAFEQYF; cdr3_nt: TGTGCCAGCAGCCCCCGGGCTCTTCCCACGGGCGGGAGGGCCTTCGAGCAGTACTTC
clone_size: NA; v_call: TRBV5-6; d_call: TRBD1; j_call: TRBJ2-7; cdr3_aa: CASSWGTGDPNEQYF; cdr3_nt: TGTGCCAGCAGCTGGGGGACAGGGGACCCTAACGAGCAGTACTTC
clone_size: NA; v_call: TRBV6-4; d_call: TRBD2; j_call: TRBJ2-1; cdr3_aa: CASSAWSGRHEQFF; cdr3_nt: TGTGCCAGCAGTGCCTGGAGCGGGAGGCATGAGCAGTTCTTC
clone_size: NA; v_call: TRBV5-6; d_call: NA; j_call: TRBJ1-1; cdr3_aa: CASSTLRMNTEAFF; cdr3_nt: TGTGCCAGCAGCACCCTCAGGATGAACACTGAAGCTTTCTTT
clone_size: NA; v_call: TRBV27; d_call: TRBD2; j_call: TRBJ2-7; cdr3_aa: CASSLSGRAPEQYF; cdr3_nt: TGTGCCAGCAGTTTAAGCGGGAGGGCACCCGAGCAGTACTTC
clone_size: NA; v_call: TRBV19; d_call: TRBD2; j_call: TRBJ2-1; cdr3_aa: CASTRTSGRIDEQFF; cdr3_nt: TGTGCCAGTACCAGGACTAGCGGGAGAATCGATGAGCAGTTCTTC
clone_size: NA; v_call: TRBV4-1; d_call: NA; j_call: TRBJ2-7; cdr3_aa: CASSQEGSGQTYEQYF; cdr3_nt: TGCGCCAGCAGCCAAGAGGGGTCTGGTCAGACCTACGAGCAGTACTTC
clone_size: once; v_call: TRBV6-5; d_call: NA; j_call: TRBJ2-3; cdr3_aa: CASRPGDSTDTQYF; cdr3_nt: TGTGCCAGCAGACCCGGGGATAGCACAGATACGCAGTATTTT
clone_size: NA; v_call: TRBV5-4; d_call: NA; j_call: TRBJ2-4; cdr3_aa: CASTSPGTKNIQYF; cdr3_nt: TGTGCCAGCACCTCCCCGGGGACCAAAAACATTCAGTACTTC
clone_size: once; v_call: TRBV4-1; d_call: NA; j_call: TRBJ2-1; cdr3_aa: CASSQDWHEQFF; cdr3_nt: TGCGCCAGCAGCCAAGATTGGCATGAGCAGTTCTTC
clone_size: NA; v_call: TRBV5-1; d_call: NA; j_call: TRBJ2-2; cdr3_aa: CASSLGDPKGGELFF; cdr3_nt: TGCGCCAGCAGCTTGGGGGACCCGAAGGGCGGGGAGCTGTTTTTT
clone_size: few; v_call: TRBV2; d_call: NA; j_call: TRBJ2-7; cdr3_aa: CASSEATSYEQYF; cdr3_nt: TGTGCCAGCAGTGAAGCTACCTCCTACGAGCAGTACTTC
clone_size: NA; v_call: TRBV28; d_call: TRBD2; j_call: TRBJ2-1; cdr3_aa: CASSFGTSGAPYNEQFF; cdr3_nt: TGTGCCAGCAGTTTCGGGACTAGCGGGGCCCCTTACAATGAGCAGTTCTTC
clone_size: NA; v_call: TRBV10-2; d_call: TRBD2; j_call: TRBJ2-1; cdr3_aa: CASSDHKTSGSDEQFF; cdr3_nt: TGCGCCAGCAGTGACCACAAGACTAGCGGGAGCGATGAGCAGTTCTTC
clone_size: NA; v_call: TRBV5-6; d_call: TRBD1; j_call: TRBJ1-2; cdr3_aa: CASSSLPGGLYGYTF; cdr3_nt: TGTGCCAGCAGCTCTTTGCCAGGGGGCCTTTATGGCTACACCTTC
clone_size: NA; v_call: TRBV6-4; d_call: TRBD2; j_call: TRBJ2-2; cdr3_aa: CASSDKRTSLNNTGELFF; cdr3_nt: TGTGCCAGCAGTGACAAGCGGACTAGCCTGAACAACACCGGGGAGCTGTTTTTT
clone_size: NA; v_call: TRBV5-4; d_call: TRBD2; j_call: TRBJ2-5; cdr3_aa: CASSLPTSGRVETQYF; cdr3_nt: TGTGCCAGCAGCCTCCCCACTAGCGGGAGGGTCGAGACCCAGTACTTC
clone_size: NA; v_call: TRBV6-5; d_call: NA; j_call: TRBJ2-3; cdr3_aa: CASMTPDTQYF; cdr3_nt: TGTGCCAGCATGACGCCGGATACGCAGTATTTT
clone_size: NA; v_call: TRBV10-2; d_call: TRBD2; j_call: TRBJ2-7; cdr3_aa: CATAGGGSYEQYF; cdr3_nt: TGCGCCACCGCGGGAGGGGGGAGCTACGAGCAGTACTTC
clone_size: NA; v_call: TRBV6-4; d_call: NA; j_call: TRBJ1-1; cdr3_aa: CASSDGVTEAFF; cdr3_nt: TGTGCCAGCAGTGACGGCGTCACTGAAGCTTTCTTT
clone_size: NA; v_call: TRBV2; d_call: NA; j_call: TRBJ2-1; cdr3_aa: CASGGGSGNEQFF; cdr3_nt: TGTGCCAGCGGTGGTGGGTCAGGCAATGAGCAGTTCTTC
clone_size: NA; v_call: TRBV27; d_call: NA; j_call: TRBJ2-3; cdr3_aa: CASSLSEGPGTDTQYF; cdr3_nt: TGTGCCAGCAGTTTATCTGAGGGCCCTGGCACAGATACGCAGTATTTT
clone_size: NA; v_call: TRBV6-1; d_call: TRBD2; j_call: TRBJ2-1; cdr3_aa: CASSDPTRGELSREQFF; cdr3_nt: TGTGCCAGCAGTGACCCCACCCGGGGGGAGTTAAGTCGTGAGCAGTTCTTC
clone_size: NA; v_call: TRBV21-1; d_call: NA; j_call: TRBJ2-5; cdr3_aa: CASSSDREETQYF; cdr3_nt: TGTGCCAGCAGCTCGGACAGGGAAGAGACCCAGTACTTC
clone_size: NA; v_call: TRBV27; d_call: NA; j_call: TRBJ2-6; cdr3_aa: CASSLGAFGGSGANVLTF; cdr3_nt: TGTGCCAGCAGTTTGGGTGCTTTCGGAGGTTCTGGGGCCAACGTCCTGACTTTC
clone_size: NA; v_call: TRBV7-2; d_call: TRBD1; j_call: TRBJ1-5; cdr3_aa: CASSLAMGQGARYNQPQHF; cdr3_nt: TGTGCCAGCAGCTTAGCGATGGGACAGGGGGCGCGGTACAATCAGCCCCAGCATTTT
clone_size: NA; v_call: TRBV7-3; d_call: NA; j_call: TRBJ1-1; cdr3_aa: CASSSSRRKRNTEAFF; cdr3_nt: TGTGCCAGCAGCTCAAGTCGTAGGAAGAGAAACACTGAAGCTTTCTTT
clone_size: NA; v_call: TRBV6-5; d_call: TRBD1; j_call: TRBJ1-1; cdr3_aa: CASSYGGQGMNTEAFF; cdr3_nt: TGTGCCAGCAGTTACGGGGGACAGGGTATGAACACTGAAGCTTTCTTT
clone_size: NA; v_call: TRBV2; d_call: TRBD2; j_call: TRBJ2-4; cdr3_aa: CASSVPTPGLAGVLAKNIQYF; cdr3_nt: TGTGCCAGCAGCGTCCCTACTCCGGGACTAGCGGGAGTCTTAGCCAAAAACATTCAGTACTTC
clone_size: NA; v_call: TRBV28; d_call: TRBD1; j_call: TRBJ2-7; cdr3_aa: CASSQAYFRDRAYEQYF; cdr3_nt: TGTGCCAGCAGCCAAGCCTACTTTAGGGACAGGGCCTACGAGCAGTACTTC
clone_size: NA; v_call: TRBV28; d_call: TRBD1; j_call: TRBJ2-3; cdr3_aa: CASSLSRTGGLRGNKDTQYF; cdr3_nt: TGTGCCAGCAGTTTAAGTCGGACAGGGGGCTTGAGAGGGAACAAGGATACGCAGTATTTT
clone_size: NA; v_call: TRBV7-2; d_call: NA; j_call: TRBJ2-7; cdr3_aa: CASSPRNFKVIPYEQYF; cdr3_nt: TGTGCCAGCAGCCCCCGGAATTTTAAGGTCATTCCCTACGAGCAGTACTTC
clone_size: once; v_call: TRBV4-1; d_call: TRBD2; j_call: TRBJ2-7; cdr3_aa: CASSYTNRGLAGGLCYEQYF; cdr3_nt: TGCGCCAGCAGCTATACAAACCGAGGACTAGCGGGAGGGCTATGCTACGAGCAGTACTTC
clone_size: NA; v_call: TRBV7-2; d_call: NA; j_call: TRBJ1-5; cdr3_aa: CASSQRGRDQPQHF; cdr3_nt: TGTGCCAGCAGCCAGCGTGGACGGGATCAGCCCCAGCATTTT
clone_size: once; v_call: TRBV4-2; d_call: NA; j_call: TRBJ2-2; cdr3_aa: CASSQDLWNLPGELFF; cdr3_nt: TGTGCCAGCAGCCAAGATCTATGGAATCTCCCCGGGGAGCTGTTTTTT
clone_size: NA; v_call: TRBV14; d_call: TRBD2; j_call: TRBJ2-3; cdr3_aa: CASSQDLVRLAGVPDTQYF; cdr3_nt: TGTGCCAGCAGCCAAGATCTGGTCCGGCTAGCGGGAGTACCAGATACGCAGTATTTT
clone_size: NA; v_call: TRBV6-5; d_call: TRBD1; j_call: TRBJ2-1; cdr3_aa: CASSYVGTEYYNEQFF; cdr3_nt: TGTGCCAGCAGTTACGTTGGGACAGAGTACTACAATGAGCAGTTCTTC
clone_size: NA; v_call: TRBV7-8; d_call: NA; j_call: TRBJ1-1; cdr3_aa: CASSLARREEATNTEAFF; cdr3_nt: TGTGCCAGCAGCTTAGCAAGGAGGGAAGAGGCTACGAACACTGAAGCTTTCTTT